This is a list of T cell receptor beta chains from one sample in a study of blood T cells in healthy people across ages. From the 5' RACE reads, TCRdb called clonotypes with MiXCR, one entry per CDR3 protein. There are 750,000 to 1,000,000 distinct CDR3 sequences in the sample; under 35% occur only once, and 9.5% to 13% lies in the top ten. These data were also filed under a second study, of T cells of mothers and their children.

Sequenced input: blood. The receptor set was obtained from a woman in her 40s in good health. The CDR3 runs from the conserved cysteine through the conserved F or W. A D gene is named only where the DNA matches it firmly. Not every row has a clone size; where given, it reads once, few, many or a size class.

abundance	v_gene	d_gene	j_gene	CDR3aa	CDR3nt
many	TRBV25-1	NA	TRBJ1-2	CASSGTTNYGYTF	TGTGCCAGCAGCGGGACAACTAACTATGGCTACACCTTC
NA	TRBV20-1	TRBD2	TRBJ2-3	CSARDPTSGTSTDTQYF	TGCAGTGCTAGAGATCCCACTAGCGGGACTAGCACAGATACGCAGTATTTT
many	TRBV2	NA	TRBJ2-3	CASSHSPRDTQYF	TGTGCCAGCTCTCATTCCCCGAGGGATACGCAGTATTTT
many	TRBV20-1	TRBD2	TRBJ2-7	CSARVTSGGNEQYF	TGCAGTGCTAGAGTGACTAGCGGGGGCAACGAGCAGTACTTC
few	TRBV12-3/TRBV12-4	NA	TRBJ2-1	CASSSWTEQFF	TGTGCCAGCAGTTCATGGACAGAGCAGTTCTTC
NA	TRBV7-8	NA	TRBJ2-1	CASSLLTEQFF	TGTGCCAGCAGCCTCCTAACCGAGCAGTTCTTC
NA	TRBV9	TRBD1	TRBJ1-1	CASSAETGVNTEAFF	TGTGCCAGCAGCGCAGAGACAGGGGTGAACACTGAAGCTTTCTTT
many	TRBV7-3	NA	TRBJ2-3	CASSSGQSADTQYF	TGTGCCAGCAGTTCAGGACAGTCGGCAGATACGCAGTATTTT
once	TRBV4-1	NA	TRBJ1-4	CASSQEYPEEPNEKLFF	TGCGCCAGCAGCCAAGAGTACCCCGAGGAACCTAATGAAAAACTGTTTTTT
many	TRBV12-3/TRBV12-4	NA	TRBJ2-3	CASRDRNTDTQYF	TGTGCCAGCAGAGACAGGAACACAGATACGCAGTATTTT
few	TRBV6-5	NA	TRBJ2-1	CASSYSRGVGGEQFF	TGTGCCAGCAGTTACTCGAGGGGGGTCGGCGGTGAGCAGTTCTTC
NA	TRBV19	NA	TRBJ2-6	CASSTFLQGRSGANVLTF	TGTGCCAGTAGTACATTCCTACAGGGGAGGTCTGGGGCCAACGTCCTGACTTTC
NA	TRBV7-9	NA	TRBJ2-7	CASSFSGAQYEQYF	TGTGCCAGCAGCTTCTCGGGGGCGCAGTACGAGCAGTACTTC
NA	TRBV6-5	NA	TRBJ2-1	CASSRGLIYNEQFF	TGTGCCAGCAGCCGAGGACTGATCTACAATGAGCAGTTCTTC
NA	TRBV18	NA	TRBJ2-3	CASSPKRADTQYF	TGTGCCAGCTCACCTAAGAGGGCAGATACGCAGTATTTT
few	TRBV9	NA	TRBJ1-1	CASSPSPGTLSTEAFF	TGTGCCAGCAGCCCCAGTCCCGGGACGTTATCCACTGAAGCTTTCTTT
many	TRBV5-6	TRBD2	TRBJ2-3	CASSLLLAGISTDTQYF	TGTGCCAGCAGCTTGCTGCTAGCGGGGATAAGCACAGATACGCAGTATTTT
NA	TRBV7-2	NA	TRBJ2-7	CASRVAGAPYEQYF	TGTGCCAGCAGAGTGGCGGGGGCCCCCTACGAGCAGTACTTC
NA	TRBV5-1	TRBD2	TRBJ2-5	CASSPGTSDRLKTQYF	TGCGCCAGCAGCCCCGGGACTAGCGATCGGTTGAAGACCCAGTACTTC
NA	TRBV5-1	NA	TRBJ2-6	CASSPTGAGTNVLTF	TGCGCCAGCAGCCCTACAGGGGCGGGGACCAACGTCCTGACTTTC
few	TRBV12-5	NA	TRBJ1-1	CATGPQGWTEAFF	TGTGCTACCGGCCCACAGGGTTGGACTGAAGCTTTCTTT
many	TRBV7-2	NA	TRBJ1-5	CASSFGGPNNQPQHF	TGTGCCAGCAGCTTCGGGGGGCCCAATAATCAGCCCCAGCATTTT
few	TRBV5-1	TRBD2	TRBJ2-1	CASSLWASGGRGEQFF	TGCGCCAGCAGCTTGTGGGCTAGCGGGGGGCGGGGTGAGCAGTTCTTC
NA	TRBV20-1	TRBD2	TRBJ2-5	CSASLVLAGGRETQYF	TGCAGTGCTAGCTTAGTGCTAGCGGGGGGTCGAGAGACCCAGTACTTC
NA	TRBV11-2	NA	TRBJ2-7	CASSLASGALNSYEQYF	TGTGCCAGCAGCTTAGCCTCGGGGGCCCTGAACTCCTACGAGCAGTACTTC
NA	TRBV11-2	NA	TRBJ2-7	CVSSLDQDGWYEQYF	TGTGTCAGCAGCTTAGATCAAGACGGTTGGTACGAGCAGTACTTC
NA	TRBV20-1	NA	TRBJ2-2	CSAQRAGSTGELFF	TGCAGTGCACAGAGAGCAGGAAGCACCGGGGAGCTGTTTTTT
NA	TRBV28	NA	TRBJ1-4	CASRGPRLQKLFF	TGTGCCAGCAGGGGTCCGCGGCTTCAAAAACTGTTTTTT
few	TRBV20-1	NA	TRBJ2-7	CSARFFQASQYF	TGCAGTGCTAGATTCTTTCAGGCTAGCCAGTACTTC
NA	TRBV9	TRBD1	TRBJ2-5	CASSPGGTGEETQYF	TGTGCCAGCAGCCCGGGGGGGACAGGGGAAGAGACCCAGTACTTC
NA	TRBV7-2	NA	TRBJ2-5	CASSLSDMQETQYF	TGTGCCAGCAGCTTATCCGACATGCAAGAGACCCAGTACTTC
few	TRBV27	NA	TRBJ1-2	CASSLSMGALYGYTF	TGTGCCAGCAGTTTATCAATGGGGGCTCTCTATGGCTACACCTTC
NA	TRBV7-8	TRBD1	TRBJ1-5	CASSPRGTGNQPQHF	TGTGCCAGCAGCCCAAGGGGGACAGGCAATCAGCCCCAGCATTTT
many	TRBV7-8	NA	TRBJ1-2	CASSYLEFLGYTF	TGTGCCAGCAGCTACCTCGAATTCCTTGGCTACACCTTC
few	TRBV20-1	NA	TRBJ1-2	CSASRAGGYTF	TGCAGTGCTAGCAGGGCGGGCGGCTACACCTTC
NA	TRBV28	TRBD2	TRBJ2-3	CASSLGGNTDTQYF	TGTGCCAGCAGTTTGGGGGGGAATACAGATACGCAGTATTTT
many	TRBV5-1	NA	TRBJ2-5	CASSPTRAGQETQYF	TGCGCCAGCAGCCCAACCCGGGCCGGCCAAGAGACCCAGTACTTC
NA	TRBV20-1	NA	TRBJ1-1	CSALVTEAFF	TGCAGTGCCTTGGTTACTGAAGCTTTCTTT
NA	TRBV7-6	NA	TRBJ2-7	CASSLQRTYEQYF	TGTGCCAGCAGCTTACAGCGGACCTACGAGCAGTACTTC
few	TRBV28	TRBD2	TRBJ2-5	CASSPGRVETQYF	TGTGCCAGTAGTCCCGGGAGGGTCGAGACCCAGTACTTC
NA	TRBV13	NA	TRBJ2-5	CASSGSGGAGETQYF	TGTGCCAGCAGCGGTAGTGGCGGGGCGGGGGAGACCCAGTACTTC
many	TRBV5-1	NA	TRBJ2-7	CASSLEQGGQYF	TGCGCCAGCAGCTTGGAACAGGGAGGGCAGTACTTC
many	TRBV4-3	NA	TRBJ2-7	CASSQDHGGDYEQYF	TGCGCCAGCAGCCAAGATCACGGCGGGGACTACGAGCAGTACTTC
many	TRBV20-1	TRBD1	TRBJ1-2	CSARGGTGHSYGYTF	TGCAGTGCTAGAGGGGGGACAGGGCACTCCTATGGCTACACCTTC
NA	TRBV28	TRBD2	TRBJ2-6	CASRIGGVLSGANVLTF	TGTGCCAGCAGGATCGGGGGGGTCCTCTCTGGGGCCAACGTCCTGACTTTC
few	TRBV4-1	NA	TRBJ2-1	CASSQGLLANNYNEQFF	TGCGCCAGCAGCCAAGGCCTCTTAGCGAACAATTACAATGAGCAGTTCTTC
NA	TRBV12-3/TRBV12-4	NA	TRBJ1-6	CASSLRNNSPLHF	TGTGCCAGCAGTTTGAGGAATAATTCACCCCTCCACTTT
NA	TRBV7-3	NA	TRBJ1-6	CASRKDGSSPLHF	TGTGCCAGCAGAAAGGACGGCAGTTCACCCCTCCACTTT
many	TRBV28	TRBD2	TRBJ2-7	CASSVLAVGLYF	TGTGCCAGTTCGGTACTAGCGGTAGGTCTGTACTTC
many	TRBV4-3	TRBD1	TRBJ1-2	CASSQDWQGASYGYTF	TGCGCCAGCAGCCAAGATTGGCAGGGGGCGAGCTATGGCTACACCTTC
NA	TRBV14	NA	TRBJ2-3	CASSHRGGITDTQYF	TGTGCCAGCAGCCACCGTGGGGGGATCACAGATACGCAGTATTTT
once	TRBV6-2/TRBV6-3	NA	TRBJ1-2	CANGDNGYTF	TGTGCCAACGGGGACAACGGCTACACCTTC
NA	TRBV5-1	NA	TRBJ2-3	CASSLGFISTDTQYF	TGCGCCAGCAGCTTGGGGTTCATATCCACAGATACGCAGTATTTT
few	TRBV7-2	NA	TRBJ2-7	CASSPPGGVGGEQYF	TGTGCCAGCAGCCCGCCTGGAGGGGTCGGGGGCGAGCAGTACTTC
NA	TRBV20-1	NA	TRBJ1-5	CSALSFRATNQPQHF	TGCAGTGCTCTCTCCTTCCGGGCCACTAATCAGCCCCAGCATTTT